The clone carrying this TCR beta chain was counted once. The data originate from a study of blood T cell repertoires in COVID-19. Study at large: Whether acute or convalescent, the COVID-19 samples came from the United States, Italy and Spain. The cDNA or gDNA used as material had been derived from T cells, B-cell-depleted T cells, or PBMCs.

Authors' analysis steps: Reference gene primers were amplified, and this amplification served to estimate nucleated cell counts. Sequenced by immunoSEQ multiplex PCR; TCRdb stores in-frame clones only, minus some. V, J and clone size are taken as reported in that table, and D and trimming were inferred from the DNA itself. The sample has about 100,000 clones; roughly 87% are singletons. CDR3 length equals 15 residues. In germline, CDR1 is SGHAT, CDR2 FQNNGV. The V end lost 0 bases, the J end lost 3 bases, and 10 bases lay between the germline ends. The sample taken for sequencing was peripheral blood. The chain recombines TRBV11-2 with TRBJ2-3; D not resolved. This clonotype originated in a man between 25 and 39 years old in a cohort sampled during active COVID-19. CDR3 region: CASSLDGSWTDTQYF. The CDR3 nucleotides read TGTGCCAGCAGCTTAGATGGTAGTTGGACAGATACGCAGTATTTT.